The 28 T cell receptor beta chains presented below share a single source sample, sequenced in a study of blood T cell repertoires in COVID-19. TCRdb keeps only in-frame clones here, not all; method: immunoSEQ multiplex PCR. The sample has about 140,000 clones; roughly 88% are singletons. Sequenced sample: peripheral blood. The receptors originated from a woman aged 55 to 70 with acute or convalescent COVID-19.

This clone has just one count. The CDR3 sequence is CASSQERLAGTDTQYF. CDR3 sequence (DNA): TGTGCCAGCAGCCAAGAGCGGCTAGCGGGTACAGATACGCAGTATTTT. This rearrangement joins TRBV3-1 (or the pseudogene TRBV3-2) to TRBJ2-3; 8 positions agree with TRBD2. In germline, CDR1 is LGHDT, CDR2 YNNKEL (reference sequence). With V trimmed by 0 bases and J by 3 bases, 5 bases remained unmatched. The CDR3 spans 16 residues.

V and J are TRBV19 and TRBJ2-7; TRBD1 might be the D (6 bases). This CDR3 region has 13 residues. Germline-derived CDR1 and CDR2 are LNHDA and SQIVND (reference sequence). The germline V and J ends were trimmed by 7 bases and 2 bases, with 12 bases remaining between them. The CDR3 reads CASIGGFPYEQYF. DNA of the CDR3: TGTGCCAGTATAGGGGGTTTCCCCTACGAGCAGTACTTC.

The V and J genes are TRBV7-2 and TRBJ2-3; 7 positions agree with TRBD1. This CDR3 is built from 14 residues. From germline, CDR1 is SGHTA and CDR2 FQGNSA. V gave up 5 bases and J gave up 4 bases; unmatched junction bases: 6. For the CDR3, the DNA is TGTGCCAGCAGCGATACAGGGGCCTCAGATACGCAGTATTTT. It specifies CASSDTGASDTQYF.

This clone was recorded once. The J gene is TRBJ1-3, the V gene TRBV6-5, with D hard to call. Trimming pared 6 bases from V and 4 bases from J, leaving 13 bases between. The germline CDR1 and CDR2 sequences are MNHEY and SVGAGI. CDR3 length: 14 residues. The CDR3 region has the DNA TGTGCCAGCAGGAGGGTCGGCGGGGGAAACACCATATATTTT. Amino acid sequence: CASRRVGGGNTIYF.

The V call is TRBV19, the J call TRBJ1-5, with no clear D. V lost 3 bases to trimming and J lost 2 bases, with 20 bases between them. The CDR3 totals 18 residues. CDR1 and CDR2 (germline): LNHDA, SQIVND (reference sequence). The CDR3 DNA follows: TGTGCCAGTAGTATTGGCAGGCACTCGAATTTGGGCAATCAGCCCCAGCATTTT. Translating gives CASSIGRHSNLGNQPQHF. Complete variable domain (other parts from reference TRBV19 and TRBJ1-5): DGGITQSPKYLFRKEGQNVTLSCEQNLNHDAMYWYRQDPGQGLRLIYYSQIVNDFQKGDIAEGYSVSREKKESFPLTVTSAQKNPTAFYLCASSIGRHSNLGNQPQHFGDGTRLSIL.

This chain connects TRBV6-2 or TRBV6-3 to TRBJ1-1; D not resolved. CDR1 is MNHEY and CDR2 is SVGEGT in the germline V gene. V was cut by 4 bases and J by 1 base, with 7 bases left in between. This CDR3 spans 13 amino acids. Written as DNA, the CDR3 is TGTGCCAGCAGTTGGGCTTGGAACACTGAAGCTTTCTTT. The encoded protein is CASSWAWNTEAFF.

The gene calls are TRBV9 and TRBJ2-1; TRBD1 is a possible D gene (5 bases). Trimming took 0 bases from V and 7 from J, leaving 11 bases between them. Germline V gene sequence: CDR1 SGDLS, CDR2 YYNGEE. The CDR3 has 14 residues. CDR3 sequence reads: CASSVEGVRNEQFF. The CDR3 coding sequence is TGTGCCAGCAGCGTAGAAGGGGTAAGGAATGAGCAGTTCTTC.

The chain links TRBV27 to TRBJ1-2; tentatively, D is TRBD1 (5 bases). Germline CDR1 and CDR2: MNHEY and SMNVEV (reference sequence). The CDR3 has 14 amino acids. The V gene lost 5 bases and the J gene lost 4 bases, with 14 bases spanning the gap. Here the CDR3 reads CASSPWTGGYGYTF. The CDR3 region has the DNA TGTGCCAGCAGTCCCTGGACGGGGGGCTATGGCTACACCTTC.

The V call is TRBV28, the J call TRBJ1-2; D may be TRBD1 (5 bases). The V gene's germline CDR1 is MDHEN and CDR2 SYDVKM. The V gene lost 6 bases and the J gene lost 6 bases, with 23 bases spanning the gap. This CDR3 has 16 residues. In DNA, the CDR3 is TGTGCCAGCAGCTTAGGTGGGGGGGTAGTGAAGGATGGCTACACCTTC. Protein sequence: CASSLGGGVVKDGYTF.

A few counts support this clone. V is TRBV12-3 or TRBV12-4 and J is TRBJ1-2; D remains ambiguous. The V end was cut by 5 bases, the J end by 6 bases, with 10 bases between. This CDR3 has 12 residues. The CDR3 loop reads CASSRSHHGYTF. The CDR3, as DNA: TGTGCCAGCAGTCGAAGCCACCATGGCTACACCTTC.

J is TRBJ2-7 and V is TRBV12-3 or TRBV12-4, with a tentative D call TRBD2 (5 bases). Trimming took 5 bases from V and 0 from J, leaving 5 bases between them. There are 12 residues in the CDR3. The CDR3 DNA follows: TGTGCCAGCAGTAGCGGCTCCTACGAGCAGTACTTC. Its translation: CASSSGSYEQYF.

The chain joins TRBV18 to TRBJ2-2, with 9 nucleotides matching TRBD1. With 3 bases clipped from V and 7 bases from J, the junction kept 15 bases outside the gene matches. Germline CDR1 reads KGHSH; CDR2 reads LQKENI. This CDR3 comprises 18 residues. For the CDR3, the DNA is TGTGCCAGCTCACCTATCAGAACAGGGGGCGACGGTGTCGGGGAGCTGTTTTTT. Translating gives CASSPIRTGGDGVGELFF.

The chain employs TRBV28 and TRBJ1-5; D remains unclear. The length of the CDR3 is 14 residues. The V gene's germline CDR1 is MDHEN and CDR2 SYDVKM. V shed 6 bases and J shed 0 bases, with 9 bases lying between them. CDR3 region: CASSPPGSNQPQHF. As DNA, the CDR3 is TGTGCCAGCAGCCCCCCGGGTAGCAATCAGCCCCAGCATTTT.

This clone was counted only a few times. The chain is built from TRBV28 and TRBJ2-7, with 10 bases matching TRBD1. V lost 2 bases to trimming and J lost 5 bases; unmatched junction nucleotides: 21. Looked up from germline, CDR1 is MDHEN and CDR2 is SYDVKM. This CDR3 contains 20 residues. CDR3 DNA sequence: TGTGCCAGCAGTTTAATCACCTCCCTCCCCCCGGGGACAGGGGTTCACGAGCAGTACTTC. Translating gives CASSLITSLPPGTGVHEQYF.

V gene TRBV7-9 combines with J gene TRBJ2-1; 8 nucleotides agree with TRBD2. This CDR3 has 15 residues. Germline-derived CDR1 and CDR2 are SEHNR and FQNEAQ (reference sequence). The junction had 11 bases not matched to a gene; V was cut back by 5 bases and J by 8 bases. The CDR3 spells CASSTGRGFVDEQFF. The CDR3 coding sequence is TGTGCCAGCAGCACCGGGAGGGGCTTCGTGGATGAGCAGTTCTTC.

The chain combines TRBV11-2 with TRBJ2-7, with 9 bases fitting TRBD2. The CDR3 totals 14 residues. CDR1 SGHAT and CDR2 FQNNGV come from the germline V gene. The J segment lost 4 bases and the V segment lost 4 bases, leaving 5 bases of the junction unmatched. The DNA for the CDR3 is TGTGCCAGCAGCTCGGTAGCGGGGGTGTACGAGCAGTACTTC. As protein: CASSSVAGVYEQYF.

This chain uses TRBV6-5 with TRBJ1-6; 8 nucleotides line up with TRBD1. The length of the CDR3 is 13 residues. The J segment lost 9 bases and the V segment lost 6 bases, leaving 4 bases of the junction unmatched. CDR1 MNHEY and CDR2 SVGAGI come from the germline V gene. The CDR3 protein is CASSDRGGSPLHF. The CDR3 DNA sequence: TGTGCCAGCAGCGACAGGGGTGGTTCACCCCTCCACTTT.

In this sample, this clone turned up once. The chain's CDR3 is CASSQGAGGGQETQYF. CDR3 in DNA: TGTGCCAGCAGCCAAGGCGCAGGGGGAGGACAAGAGACCCAGTACTTC. The rearrangement joins TRBV3-1 (or the pseudogene TRBV3-2) to TRBJ2-5; possible D gene TRBD1, 7 bases. V lost 1 base and J 2 bases, leaving 14 bases between the germline ends. This CDR3 region has 16 residues. CDR1 and CDR2 from the germline V gene are LGHDT and YNNKEL (reference sequence).

This clone was seen a single time. This sequence joins TRBV7-9 and TRBJ2-1, with unresolved D. The CDR3 length is 13 residues. Trimming removed 7 bases at V and 8 bases at J, with 15 bases between. CDR1 is SEHNR, CDR2 FQNEAQ, per germline (reference sequence). The CDR3 bases are TGTGCCAGCACCCCGACCCCCCGGGATGAGCAGTTCTTC. Amino acid sequence: CASTPTPRDEQFF.

The chain carries TRBV18 and TRBJ1-3, with no clear D. Trimming shortened V by 0 bases and J by 2 bases, and 11 bases separated the two germline ends. The CDR3 runs to 16 residues. CDR1 and CDR2 (germline): KGHSH, LQKENI. CDR3 sequence reads: CASSPPYGTTGNTIYF. CDR3 sequence (DNA): TGTGCCAGCTCACCACCTTATGGAACTACTGGAAACACCATATATTTT.

The chain combines TRBV27 with TRBJ1-2; D is possibly TRBD1 (6 bases). Looked up from germline, CDR1 is MNHEY and CDR2 is SMNVEV (reference sequence). V was trimmed by 5 bases and J by 4 bases, leaving 11 bases between them. The CDR3 extends over 13 amino acids. This CDR3 is CASSTRGAYGYTF. The CDR3 bases are TGTGCCAGCAGTACCCGGGGGGCCTATGGCTACACCTTC.

The chain links TRBV5-4 to TRBJ2-7; D is undetermined. V lost 3 bases to trimming and J lost 2 bases, with 12 bases between them. This CDR3 spans 14 amino acids. Per the germline V gene, CDR1 is SGHNT and CDR2 is YYREEE (reference sequence). The CDR3, as DNA: TGTGCCAGCAGCTCCCCCGGTCAAGCCTACGAGCAGTACTTC. This gives the protein CASSSPGQAYEQYF.

V gene TRBV6-5 combines with J gene TRBJ2-1; tentatively, D is TRBD1 (6 bases). The germline V gene has CDR1 MNHEY and CDR2 SVGAGI. The CDR3 has 12 residues. V lost 5 bases and J 10 bases, leaving 12 bases between the germline ends. CDR3 region: CASSPRTGEQFF. In DNA, the CDR3 is TGTGCCAGCAGTCCCCGCACAGGGGAGCAGTTCTTC.

V gene TRBV19 combines with J gene TRBJ1-6; D unclear. CDR1 is LNHDA, CDR2 SQIVND, per germline (reference sequence). This CDR3 comprises 14 residues. V lost 3 bases and J 7 bases, leaving 10 bases between the germline ends. In DNA form, the CDR3 reads TGTGCCAGTAGTATCAACTCCTTAAATTCACCCCTCCACTTT. This encodes CASSINSLNSPLHF.

V is TRBV7-2 and J is TRBJ1-4; no definite D call. Per the germline V gene, CDR1 is SGHTA and CDR2 is FQGNSA. V was cut by 5 bases and J by 5 bases, with 15 bases left in between. There are 15 residues in the CDR3. CDR3 sequence (DNA): TGTGCCAGCAGCCAGGTCCGGGGAGCAAATGAAAAACTGTTTTTT. Protein sequence: CASSQVRGANEKLFF.

The chain is built from TRBV28 and TRBJ1-2; TRBD1 matches 9 bases. The germline gives CDR1 MDHEN, CDR2 SYDVKM. V shed 6 bases and J 6 bases; nucleotides not matched to a gene: 20. The CDR3 runs 18 residues. CDR3 in DNA: TGTGCCAGCAGCCGTTTACCGGGTGGACAGGGGTTTATTCATGGCTACACCTTC. Translation gives CASSRLPGGQGFIHGYTF.

The V and J genes are TRBV3-1 (or the pseudogene TRBV3-2) and TRBJ2-1, with a weak D call TRBD1 (5 bases). Trimming stripped 4 bases from V and 0 bases from J, with 7 bases between. CDR1 and CDR2 (germline): LGHDT, YNNKEL (reference sequence). The CDR3 totals 14 residues. CDR3 nucleotides: TGTGCCAGCAGCCCGACAGTCTCCTACAATGAGCAGTTCTTC. This translates into CASSPTVSYNEQFF.

The chain recombines TRBV19 with TRBJ1-2, with D possibly TRBD1 on 6 matching bases. The V and J ends lost 4 bases and 4 bases respectively, with 13 bases between them. CDR1 and CDR2 from the germline V gene are LNHDA and SQIVND (reference sequence). The CDR3 extends over 14 amino acids. The CDR3 DNA sequence: TGTGCCAGTAGTACGTACCGGGACATCTATGGCTACACCTTC. It yields the protein CASSTYRDIYGYTF. The entire variable domain, with the rest obtained from reference TRBV19 and TRBJ1-2, is as follows: DGGITQSPKYLFRKEGQNVTLSCEQNLNHDAMYWYRQDPGQGLRLIYYSQIVNDFQKGDIAEGYSVSREKKESFPLTVTSAQKNPTAFYLCASSTYRDIYGYTFGSGTRLTVV.